This T cell receptor beta chain was recovered during a study of cytomegalovirus exposure and HLA in healthy donors. General observations from the study: Reported findings show TCR beta sequences accurately forecast HLA-A and HLA-B alleles in most subjects. One later analysis reportedly identified an Asian-associated ancestry cluster that showed fewer N-insertions than the approximately 710-donor mean.

PCR was performed using 60 Vbeta and 13 Jbeta primers. Some clones are missing from TCRdb's copy, which holds only in-frame ones; the method was immunoSEQ multiplex PCR. The sample includes roughly 90,000 clones, around 68% of them seen just once. The CDR3 is 14 amino acids. V gave up 3 bases and J gave up 5 bases; unmatched junction bases: 3. From germline, CDR1 is SGHDN and CDR2 FVKESK. For this clone: Its antigen is not known.

The sequence was obtained from a man aged 30 to 45 in good health and CMV-seropositive. The chain recombines TRBV14 with TRBJ2-3, with 9 bases identical to TRBD2. The material sequenced was PBMCs. The CDR3 loop is CASSHLTSGDTQYF. In DNA form, the CDR3 reads TGTGCCAGCAGCCACCTGACTAGCGGAGATACGCAGTATTTT. The full variable domain, with the rest looked up from reference TRBV14 and TRBJ2-3, is EAGVTQFPSHSVIEKGQTVTLRCDPISGHDNLYWYRRVMGKEIKFLLHFVKESKQDESGMPNNRFLAERTGGTYSTLKVQPAELEDSGVYFCASSHLTSGDTQYFGPGTRLTVL.